The clone carrying this T cell receptor (beta chain) came up once. The antigen is unknown. These data originate in a study of cytomegalovirus exposure and HLA in healthy donors. Overall study findings and caveats: Prior analysis indicated that the majority of TCR beta V segments exhibited productivity approximately 87% or approximately 30% of the time.

The PCR contained 60 Vbeta and 13 Jbeta primers. Clones were read by immunoSEQ multiplex PCR, and TCRdb kept only the in-frame ones, dropping some. The sample lists 110,000 to 150,000 clones; approximately 80% were seen once. V shed 4 bases, J shed 2 bases, and the junction held 6 bases outside the gene matches. The CDR3 is made up of 15 amino acids. The germline gives CDR1 SGHRS, CDR2 YFSETQ. The chain recombines TRBV5-1 with TRBJ1-2; TRBD1 matches at 9 bases. Sequencing was performed on PBMCs. This sequence was found in a woman between 18 and 29 years old in good health and CMV-seropositive. CDR3 sequence reads: CASSAHGQGNYGYTF. CDR3 bases: TGCGCCAGCAGCGCCCACGGACAGGGGAACTATGGCTACACCTTC.